The T cell receptor beta chain under discussion was sequenced for a study of blood T cell repertoires in COVID-19. Germline assignment: CDR1 LNHNV and CDR2 YYDKDF (reference sequence). The V and J ends lost 1 base and 5 bases respectively, with 17 bases between them. This CDR3 is built from 16 residues. The data were produced by immunoSEQ multiplex PCR, yet TCRdb's version contains in-frame clones alone and is incomplete. The table shows hundreds of thousands of clones, with about 85% occurring only once. The chain links TRBV15 to TRBJ1-2, with D possibly matching TRBD1 (5 bases). Sequenced input: peripheral blood. This clonotype originated in a man aged 18 to 29 with active or convalescent COVID-19. CDR3 sequence (DNA): TGTGCCACCAGCAGAGTGATGGGGGGAGGACATTATGGCTACACCTTC. Amino acids: CATSRVMGGGHYGYTF. Combining the CDR3 with reference TRBV15 and TRBJ1-2 gives the whole variable domain DAMVIQNPRYQVTQFGKPVTLSCSQTLNHNVMYWYQQKSSQAPKLLFHYYDKDFNNEADTPDNFQSRRPNTSFCFLDIRSPGLGDTAMYLCATSRVMGGGHYGYTFGSGTRLTVV.